These 23 T cell receptor beta chains share one sample of origin, sequenced in a study of radiotherapy plus CTLA-4 blockade in lung cancer. Repertoires were generated with immunoSEQ multiplex PCR, while TCRdb's copy carries only in-frame clones and drops some. The data show tens of thousands of clones, around 80% seen once. Sequencing used peripheral blood, obtained from a patient treated with radiotherapy plus ipilimumab. These receptors were collected from a human donor with non-small cell lung cancer who had a complete response to radiotherapy plus ipilimumab.

The chain links TRBV6-5 to TRBJ2-7, with 7 bases lining up with TRBD1. J was trimmed by 6 bases and V by 5 bases; bases with no gene match: 10. The CDR3 totals 14 residues. Per the germline V gene, CDR1 is MNHEY and CDR2 is SVGAGI. CDR3 sequence: CASSKAPTGSEQYF. The CDR3 coding sequence is TGTGCCAGCAGTAAAGCCCCGACAGGGTCCGAGCAGTACTTC.

The CDR3 here is CASGTGTEQYF. In nucleotides, the CDR3 is TGCGCCAGCGGAACCGGGACAGAGCAGTACTTC. V is TRBV10-1 and J is TRBJ2-7; possibly TRBD1 for D (6 bases). Germline V gene data show CDR1 as WNHNN and CDR2 as SYGVQD (reference sequence). The V end lost 8 bases, the J end lost 7 bases, and 12 bases lay between the germline ends. The CDR3 has 11 amino acids.

The chain joins TRBV5-1 to TRBJ1-2; TRBD1 matches at 9 bases. CDR3 size: 17 residues. V trimming: 1 base; J trimming: 0 bases; junction bases outside the gene matches: 7. Germline CDR1 is SGHRS and CDR2 is YFSETQ. CDR3 amino acids: CASSLLGQGKSNYGYTF. For the CDR3, the DNA is TGCGCCAGCAGCTTGCTGGGACAGGGAAAATCTAACTATGGCTACACCTTC.

This clone was found once. The rearrangement joins TRBV28 to TRBJ2-7, with D possibly being TRBD1 (6 bases). V lost 6 bases, J lost 3 bases, and 18 bases lay in between. Germline-derived CDR1 and CDR2 are MDHEN and SYDVKM. CDR3 length: 15 residues. The CDR3 bases are TGTGCCAGCAGCGGCAGGGGACAAGGAGACTACGAGCAGTACGTC. This sequence encodes CASSGRGQGDYEQYV.

This rearrangement joins TRBV15 to TRBJ2-4, with a tentative D call TRBD2 (5 bases). The CDR3 has 13 residues. The V gene's germline CDR1 is LNHNV and CDR2 YYDKDF (reference sequence). Trimming stripped 0 bases from V and 7 bases from J, with 7 bases between. The CDR3 protein is CATSRDTGNIQYF. The CDR3, as DNA: TGTGCCACCAGCAGAGATACGGGGAACATTCAGTACTTC.

This chain uses TRBV27 with TRBJ1-1; TRBD1 matches at 7 bases. The CDR3 has 16 amino acids. CDR1 and CDR2 (germline): MNHEY, SMNVEV (reference sequence). Trimming cost V 6 bases and J 1 base; bases outside gene matches: 11. The DNA of the CDR3 is TGTGCCAGCAGACGCGACAGGGATCAGAAGAACACTGAAGCTTTCTTT. It is translated as CASRRDRDQKNTEAFF.

The V call is TRBV6-4, the J call TRBJ2-7; a weak D match, TRBD1 (5 bases). The V end lost 3 bases, the J end lost 3 bases, and 12 bases lay between the germline ends. The CDR3 contains 14 residues. Germline V gene lookup returns CDR1 MRHNA and CDR2 SNTAGT. CDR3 DNA sequence: TGTGCCAGCAGTGAAAAGGGGAACCGCTACGAGCAGTACGTC. Its protein is CASSEKGNRYEQYV.

The V gene is TRBV10-3, the J gene TRBJ2-2; TRBD2 agrees at 12 bases. This CDR3 spans 16 amino acids. With 6 bases clipped from V and 4 bases from J, the junction kept 6 bases outside the gene matches. Germline CDR1 is ENHRY and CDR2 is SYGVKD. CDR3 coding DNA: TGTGCCATCAGGGGGACTAGCGGGCGGGGCACCGGGGAGCTGTTTTTT. Its protein product is CAIRGTSGRGTGELFF.

The J gene is TRBJ1-1, the V gene TRBV27; D gene unclear. The CDR3 is 16 amino acids. Germline assignment: CDR1 MNHEY and CDR2 SMNVEV (reference sequence). V was pared by 2 bases and J by 1 base, with 14 bases between. CDR3 sequence reads: CASSLSQRIRNTEAFF. CDR3 bases: TGTGCCAGCAGTTTAAGTCAGCGGATTAGGAACACTGAAGCTTTCTTT.

The V call is TRBV5-6, the J call TRBJ1-6; TRBD1 matches 8 bases. Germline lookup yields CDR1 SGHDT and CDR2 YYEEEE. After removal of 2 bases from V and 8 bases from J, the junction contained 6 bases not matched to a gene. This CDR3 comprises 15 residues. The CDR3 DNA is TGTGCCAGCAGCTTTTGGACAGGGAGGGATTCACCCCTCCACTTT. Translated: CASSFWTGRDSPLHF. The whole variable domain, filled in from reference TRBV5-6 and TRBJ1-6, reads DAGVTQSPTHLIKTRGQQVTLRCSPKSGHDTVSWYQQALGQGPQFIFQYYEEEERQRGNFPDRFSGHQFPNYSSELNVNALLLGDSALYLCASSFWTGRDSPLHFGNGTRLTVT.

This clone was seen a few times. This chain joins TRBV28 and TRBJ1-3, with 7 bases aligning to TRBD1. Per the germline V gene, CDR1 is MDHEN and CDR2 is SYDVKM. This CDR3 has 15 residues. With 5 bases clipped from V and 2 bases from J, the junction kept 6 bases outside the gene matches. Here the CDR3 DNA reads TGTGCCAGCAGTACCCACAGGGGCACTGGAAACACCATATATTTT. Protein sequence: CASSTHRGTGNTIYF.

CDR3 DNA sequence: TGTGCTAGTGGTCAGCGGGACTTTCAAGAGACCCAGTACTTC. Residues: CASGQRDFQETQYF. The rearrangement uses TRBV12-5 and TRBJ2-5, with 7 bases aligning to TRBD2. Germline V lookup: CDR1 LGHNT, CDR2 FRNRAP. The V and J ends lost 5 bases and 2 bases, in that order; junction bases with no gene match: 5. The CDR3 has 14 amino acids.

The chain has TRBV2 and TRBJ2-7, with TRBD1 identical over 9 bases. The germline gives CDR1 SNHLY, CDR2 FYNNEI. V lost 4 bases, J lost 3 bases, and 7 bases stayed unmatched. The CDR3 covers 15 residues. The CDR3 protein is CASSVGDRAGYEQYV. CDR3 nucleotide sequence: TGTGCCAGCAGTGTGGGGGACAGGGCGGGCTACGAGCAGTACGTC.

The V gene is TRBV11-2, the J gene TRBJ1-1; no clear D gene. Germline V gene lookup returns CDR1 SGHAT and CDR2 FQNNGV. The CDR3 runs to 15 residues. The V end was cut by 3 bases, the J end by 0 bases, with 11 bases between. For the CDR3, the DNA is TGTGCCAGCAGCTTTGCCAGGCAGTTGAACACTGAAGCTTTCTTT. This codes for CASSFARQLNTEAFF.

The CDR3 DNA reads as TGTGCCAGCAGTTACCGGGGGAACACTGAAGCTTTCTTT. Protein: CASSYRGNTEAFF. The gene calls are TRBV27 and TRBJ1-1; D is undetermined. Deletions cut 4 bases from V and 1 base from J, with 7 bases between. CDR3 length: 13 amino acids. Germline V gene data show CDR1 as MNHEY and CDR2 as SMNVEV (reference sequence).

The chain combines TRBV11-2 with TRBJ2-5, with 11 nucleotides matching TRBD1. Germline loops: CDR1 SGHAT, CDR2 FQNNGV. After removal of 4 bases from V and 5 bases from J, the junction contained 6 bases not matched to a gene. The CDR3 runs 15 residues. CDR3 in amino acids: CASSSDRGQAETQYF. CDR3 coding DNA: TGTGCCAGCAGCTCGGACAGGGGGCAAGCGGAGACCCAGTACTTC.

This clone appeared a few times. The chain is built from TRBV7-9 and TRBJ1-2; 8 bases are shared with TRBD1. CDR3 length: 14 residues. V was clipped by 5 bases and J by 6 bases; unmatched bases: 8. Germline-derived CDR1 and CDR2 are SEHNR and FQNEAQ (reference sequence). The CDR3 coding sequence is TGTGCCAGCAGCACCGGACAGGGAAGCCATGGCTACACCTTC. Translating gives CASSTGQGSHGYTF.

The table lists this clone with a few counts. The chain recombines TRBV11-2 with TRBJ2-3; D is unclear. Germline lookup yields CDR1 SGHAT and CDR2 FQNNGV. The length of the CDR3 is 12 residues. V was trimmed by 5 bases and J by 0 bases, leaving 3 bases between them. The CDR3 DNA is TGTGCCAGCAGCCAGAGCACAGATACGCAGTATTTT. Its translation: CASSQSTDTQYF.

This chain links TRBV10-2 with TRBJ2-1, with 8 bases aligning to TRBD2. CDR1 WSHSY and CDR2 SAAADI come from the germline V gene. V was clipped by 4 bases and J by 0 bases; unmatched bases: 8. The CDR3 contains 17 residues. The CDR3 nucleotides are TGCGCCAGCAGTGGTTGGGGGGCGGGGGGCTCCTACAATGAGCAGTTCTTC. Translation: CASSGWGAGGSYNEQFF.

A note on this clone: An end of the junction does not agree with germline; a read error may underlie this. The rearrangement joins TRBV7-7 to TRBJ2-3; D is possibly TRBD1 (6 bases). The germline V gene encodes CDR1 SSHAT and CDR2 FNYEAQ (reference sequence). This CDR3 is 18 amino acids long. This CDR3 is CASSPTRQGTGTPDTQYF. The CDR3 coding sequence is TGTGCTAGCAGCCCTACCCGCCAAGGCACAGGGACCCCAGATACGCAGTATTTT.

The chain is built from TRBV4-1 and TRBJ1-4; possibly TRBD1 for D (6 bases). The germline V gene encodes CDR1 MGHRA and CDR2 YSYEKL. Trimming removed 4 bases from V and 6 bases from J, with 12 bases in between. This CDR3 contains 14 residues. CDR3 bases: TGCGCCAGCAGCCGGGGCGGGGGCTATGAAAAACTGTTTTTT. This codes for CASSRGGGYEKLFF.

The chain has TRBV5-6 and TRBJ1-3; no clear D gene. Germline V gene lookup returns CDR1 SGHDT and CDR2 YYEEEE. The CDR3 loop spans 13 amino acids. V was cut by 2 bases and J by 4 bases, with 7 bases left in between. The CDR3 DNA sequence: TGTGCCAGCAGCTTTTCGGGGGGAAACACCATATATTTT. Encoded protein: CASSFSGGNTIYF.

The rearrangement joins TRBV27 to TRBJ1-1; D not resolved. CDR1 MNHEY and CDR2 SMNVEV come from the germline V gene (reference sequence). The CDR3 sequence is 13 residues long. Trimming shortened V by 2 bases and J by 12 bases, and 16 bases separated the two germline ends. The CDR3 loop reads CASSLNGARKTFF. For the CDR3, the DNA is TGTGCCAGCAGTTTAAATGGCGCCAGGAAGACTTTCTTT.